One sample yielded the 19 T cell receptor beta chains listed below, sequenced in a study of blood T cell repertoires in COVID-19. Profiled with immunoSEQ multiplex PCR; TCRdb holds only in-frame clones, not every one. The sample consists of 150,000 to 200,000 clones, 65% to 90% of them appearing once. The material sequenced was peripheral blood. The origin of the receptors is a woman in her forties with COVID-19, enrolled during active disease.

The CDR3 nucleotides are TGTGCCAGCAGTTTTGGGCCAAACGACAGAGAAGCTTTCTTT. Encoded protein: CASSFGPNDREAFF. The chain couples TRBV6-5 to TRBJ1-1; D is possibly TRBD1 (5 bases). Trimming stripped 4 bases from V and 8 bases from J, with 17 bases between. CDR1 MNHEY and CDR2 SVGAGI come from the germline V gene. CDR3 length equals 14 residues.

The rearrangement links TRBV6-5 to TRBJ2-5; D gene uncertain. V was clipped by 4 bases and J by 5 bases, with 8 bases between them. The V gene's germline CDR1 is MNHEY and CDR2 SVGAGI. The CDR3 is 12 residues long. The CDR3 spells CASSSRGETQYF. DNA of the CDR3: TGTGCCAGCAGTTCCCGAGGCGAGACCCAGTACTTC.

The gene calls are TRBV29-1 and TRBJ2-1; weak D call: TRBD2 (6 bases). The CDR3 totals 15 residues. The germline V and J ends were trimmed by 0 bases and 4 bases, with 13 bases remaining between them. CDR1 is SQVTM, CDR2 ANQGSEA, per germline. CDR3: CSVEDRQGGYNEQFF. The CDR3 bases are TGCAGCGTTGAAGATCGGCAGGGAGGATACAATGAGCAGTTCTTC.

The chain recombines TRBV19 with TRBJ2-4, with 9 nucleotides matching TRBD1. The CDR3 runs 14 residues. The J segment lost 5 bases and the V segment lost 6 bases, leaving 5 bases of the junction unmatched. Germline V CDR1 and CDR2: LNHDA, SQIVND (reference sequence). The CDR3 sequence is CASSRTGGQNIQYF. For the CDR3, the DNA is TGTGCCAGTAGCCGAACAGGGGGCCAAAACATTCAGTACTTC.

V gene TRBV7-3 combines with J gene TRBJ1-1; 7 bases are shared with TRBD1. Per germline, CDR1 SGHTA and CDR2 FQGTGA. With 4 bases clipped from V and 4 bases from J, the junction kept 6 bases outside the gene matches. The length of the CDR3 is 14 residues. The CDR3 DNA follows: TGTGCCAGCAGCTCATCCGGGACAGCCACTGAAGCTTTCTTT. Encoded protein: CASSSSGTATEAFF.

As for this clone: The junction does not match germline at one end; this may be a read error. The rearrangement links TRBV7-9 to TRBJ2-7; TRBD2 might be the D (6 bases). CDR1 is SEHNR, CDR2 FQNEAQ, per germline (reference sequence). CDR3 length: 13 amino acids. This CDR3 reads CASSLSPGRGTLF. CDR3 in DNA: TGTGCCAGCAGCTTAAGCCCAGGGCGCGGGACCCTCTTC.

The genes are TRBV10-2 and TRBJ2-6; D possibly corresponds to TRBD1 (6 bases). V lost 9 bases and J lost 4, with 22 bases in between. The CDR3 is made up of 17 amino acids. Germline V lookup: CDR1 WSHSY, CDR2 SAAADI. The CDR3 is CASGLGAPSTGANVLTF. The CDR3 nucleotides read TGCGCCAGTGGCCTGGGGGCCCCCAGCACAGGGGCCAACGTCCTGACTTTC.

This chain joins TRBV7-3 and TRBJ2-5; 7 nucleotides agree with TRBD2. The CDR3 is made up of 15 amino acids. With 2 bases clipped from V and 4 bases from J, the junction kept 7 bases outside the gene matches. The germline gives CDR1 SGHTA, CDR2 FQGTGA. The DNA for the CDR3 is TGTGCCAGCAGCTTAGGTCGCGGGAGAGGAGAGACCCAGTACTTC. It specifies CASSLGRGRGETQYF.

This rearrangement joins TRBV7-3 to TRBJ1-1; 9 positions agree with TRBD1. With 5 bases clipped from V and 9 bases from J, the junction kept 7 bases outside the gene matches. This CDR3 has 13 amino acids. Per germline, CDR1 SGHTA and CDR2 FQGTGA. CDR3 loop: CASSPTGGVQAFF. DNA for the CDR3: TGTGCCAGCAGCCCGACAGGGGGGGTTCAAGCTTTCTTT.

The chain links TRBV19 to TRBJ1-2; no clear D gene. With 6 bases removed from V and 3 bases from J, the gap between germline ends came to 11 bases. In germline, CDR1 is LNHDA, CDR2 SQIVND (reference sequence). This CDR3 spans 13 amino acids. CDR3 nucleotides: TGTGCCAGTAGACGGTCCTTGGACTATGGCTACACCTTC. Residues: CASRRSLDYGYTF.

The rearrangement links TRBV10-1 to TRBJ2-5; 10 positions agree with TRBD1. In germline, CDR1 is WNHNN, CDR2 SYGVQD (reference sequence). CDR3 size: 16 residues. V was clipped by 6 bases and J by 3 bases; unmatched bases: 10. CDR3: CASSTAPGQGKETQYF. The DNA of the CDR3 is TGCGCCAGCAGCACGGCCCCGGGACAGGGGAAAGAGACCCAGTACTTC.

This clone was recorded at least ten times. The J gene is TRBJ1-2, the V gene TRBV2; unclear D gene. Trimming took 6 bases from V and 4 from J, leaving 15 bases between them. Germline CDR1 is SNHLY and CDR2 is FYNNEI. The CDR3 spans 14 residues. CDR3 sequence reads: CASSAGAASYGYTF. The CDR3 nucleotides read TGTGCCAGCAGCGCCGGAGCAGCCTCCTATGGCTACACCTTC.

This chain connects TRBV28 to TRBJ2-1; TRBD2 is a possible D gene (6 bases). Germline lookup yields CDR1 MDHEN and CDR2 SYDVKM. The CDR3 totals 14 residues. With 10 bases removed from V and 2 bases from J, the gap between germline ends came to 15 bases. CDR3 residues: CATGGSGTYNEQFF. In DNA, the CDR3 is TGTGCCACCGGAGGGTCGGGCACCTACAATGAGCAGTTCTTC.

J is TRBJ2-1 and V is TRBV28; a possible D gene is TRBD2 (5 bases). Per the germline V gene, CDR1 is MDHEN and CDR2 is SYDVKM. Trimming cost V 7 bases and J 0 bases, with 7 bases left between them. The CDR3 has 13 residues. CDR3 in amino acids: CASKEDSYNEQFF. The CDR3 coding sequence is TGTGCCAGCAAGGAGGACTCCTACAATGAGCAGTTCTTC. The variable domain in full, completed from reference TRBV28 and TRBJ2-1, reads DVKVTQSSRYLVKRTGEKVFLECVQDMDHENMFWYRQDPGLGLRLIYFSYDVKMKEKGDIPEGYSVSREKKERFSLILESASTNQTSMYLCASKEDSYNEQFFGPGTRLTVL.

This chain links TRBV6-5 with TRBJ1-2, with D possibly matching TRBD1 (6 bases). V gave up 11 bases and J gave up 6 bases, with 19 bases separating them. CDR1 MNHEY and CDR2 SVGAGI come from the germline V gene. The CDR3 sequence is 13 residues long. The DNA for the CDR3 is TGTGCCGCGGGTAAGGACAGATTGGATGGCTACACCTTC. Translated, it gives CAAGKDRLDGYTF.

The J gene is TRBJ1-6, the V gene TRBV10-1, with 7 bases that match TRBD1. Germline V CDR1 and CDR2: WNHNN, SYGVQD (reference sequence). Germline trimming cut 6 bases from V and 6 bases from J; bases unmatched to any gene: 8. CDR3 length: 15 residues. CDR3 residues: CASRSGQVRNSPLHF. CDR3 bases: TGCGCCAGCAGGTCAGGACAGGTTCGTAATTCACCCCTCCACTTT.

CDR3 protein: CARTRDRASGGEQFF. CDR3 DNA: TGTGCCCGAACCCGGGACAGGGCATCCGGGGGTGAGCAGTTCTTC. The chain couples TRBV30 to TRBJ2-1; 9 nucleotides agree with TRBD1. The CDR3 extends over 15 amino acids. The J segment lost 9 bases and the V segment lost 8 bases, leaving 17 bases of the junction unmatched. Per germline, CDR1 GTSNPN and CDR2 SVGIG (reference sequence). The full variable domain, its missing parts supplied by reference TRBV30 and TRBJ2-1, is SQTIHQWPATLVQPVGSPLSLECTVEGTSNPNLYWYRQAAGRGLQLLFYSVGIGQISSEVPQNLSASRPQDRQFILSSKKLLLSDSGFYLCARTRDRASGGEQFFGPGTRLTVL.

This chain links TRBV7-2 with TRBJ2-7; TRBD2 might be the D (5 bases). Germline V lookup: CDR1 SGHTA, CDR2 FQGNSA. The CDR3 sequence is 14 residues long. V was clipped by 1 base and J by 6 bases, with 13 bases between them. The CDR3 DNA follows: TGTGCCAGCAGCTTAGACGGAGGTCAGGCCGAGCAGTACTTC. Translation: CASSLDGGQAEQYF.

This chain joins TRBV19 and TRBJ2-3, with TRBD2 matching over 7 bases. The CDR3 consists of 16 residues. The V segment lost 8 bases and the J segment 4 bases; nucleotides outside the gene matches: 15. Looked up from germline, CDR1 is LNHDA and CDR2 is SQIVND (reference sequence). CDR3 sequence reads: CASSRSGGSPPDTQYF. The DNA of the CDR3 is TGTGCCAGTTCCCGCTCCGGCGGGAGCCCCCCAGATACGCAGTATTTT.